The clone carrying this T cell receptor (beta chain) was counted at least ten times. The target antigen is unknown. The record originates from a study of T cells in Graves' hyperthyroidism and ophthalmopathy. The study's findings and limits: The model identified upcoming ophthalmopathy a median approximately six months ahead of onset.

Amplification of TCR beta CDR3 regions was performed using RNA transcripts as template. HTBI primers drove first-round RT-PCR of the TCR CDR3. TCRdb called the multiplex PCR reads again in MiXCR, with one record for every CDR3 protein. The sample carries fewer than 650,000 distinct CDR3 sequences, about 15% recorded once. The germline V gene has CDR1 SEHNR and CDR2 FQNEAQ (reference sequence). This CDR3 contains 13 residues. Trimming stripped 4 bases from V and 9 bases from J, with 15 bases between. This sequence joins TRBV7-9 and TRBJ1-1; possible D gene TRBD1, 6 bases. Sequencing was carried out using blood. The clonotype was recovered from a woman aged 40 to 50 with Graves' ophthalmopathy. Here the CDR3 DNA reads TGTGCCAGCAGCTCCCAAGGGGGGGGGAAAGCTTTCTTT. Protein product: CASSSQGGGKAFF.